This T cell receptor (beta chain) was sequenced during a study of early T cells in non-severe SARS-CoV-2 infection (dated by TCRdb to the early 2020s). Turning to the overall study: Because TCR sequencing relied on bulk RNA taken from unsorted whole blood, pairing of alpha and beta chains was not possible.

This clonotype was picked up many times. Its antigen is still unknown. It has no much larger one-base neighbor in the sample; base qualities were not kept. Library preparation was by 5' RACE. The reads were generated on a NextSeq 500. The TCR library protocol attached unique molecular identifiers to individual cDNA molecules to correct for sequencing error and PCR bias. Sequencing covered both TCR alpha and beta chains, and within each sample the abundances of alpha and beta sequences were tightly co-correlated. Concerning the study's data processing: Decombinator V4 was used to perform V gene, J gene and CDR3 annotation of TCR sequences. TCRs were defined as expanded if a significant change between any two time points was detected under a Poisson model with p below 0.0001. TCR abundances were normalised to the total number of TCRs sequenced per sample and expressed as counts per million. TRAV1-2 paired with TRAJ12, TRAJ20 or TRAJ33 defined MAIT TCRs, while TRAV10 paired with TRAJ18 defined iNKT TCRs. VDJdb, accessed 1 November 2021, was searched for CMV, EBV and SARS-CoV-2 annotated TCRs, with TCRs annotated for multiple antigens excluded. In-frame beta chains were kept once TCRdb had trimmed the public reads at Q25 with fastp and called clones with MiXCR. Every CDR3 protein is listed once, alongside the most common genes and DNA of its rows. What appears here as the V and J calls and clone size reflects TCRdb's work, not the paper's. This sample is represented by some 59,000 distinct CDR3 sequences; around 9% of them were singletons. The leading ten clones occupy less than 25% of the sample.

The investigation overall reported the following: VDJdb matching was skewed toward anti-spike CD8 responses and likely underestimated virus-specific expansions by missing private and CD4 specificities.

This was a case-control study nested in a cohort of healthcare workers in London, UK, who had nasopharyngeal swab PCR tests and blood samples taken every week. Between 23 and 31 March 2020, the week of the UK lockdown, healthcare workers were enrolled and then followed up weekly for as long as 16 weeks. In the germline V gene, CDR1 corresponds to SGHVS and CDR2 to FQNEAQ. V loses 2 bases at its end and J loses 0 bases; junction bases beyond the gene matches: 10. There are 18 amino acids in the CDR3, from cysteine to phenylalanine inclusive. The read is trimmed to its CDR3 DNA, 54 bases read in frame from base 1.

The sample taken for sequencing was whole blood. The rearranged segments are TRBV7-8 and TRBJ2-4; 7 central bases correspond to TRBD2. This TCR was sampled from an adult who was a healthcare worker with PCR-confirmed SARS-CoV-2 infection or an uninfected control (not recorded which). The encoded CDR3 is CASSLFPSGILAKNIQYF. The DNA sequence follows: TGTGCCAGCAGCTTATTTCCTAGCGGTATTTTAGCCAAAAACATTCAGTACTTC.